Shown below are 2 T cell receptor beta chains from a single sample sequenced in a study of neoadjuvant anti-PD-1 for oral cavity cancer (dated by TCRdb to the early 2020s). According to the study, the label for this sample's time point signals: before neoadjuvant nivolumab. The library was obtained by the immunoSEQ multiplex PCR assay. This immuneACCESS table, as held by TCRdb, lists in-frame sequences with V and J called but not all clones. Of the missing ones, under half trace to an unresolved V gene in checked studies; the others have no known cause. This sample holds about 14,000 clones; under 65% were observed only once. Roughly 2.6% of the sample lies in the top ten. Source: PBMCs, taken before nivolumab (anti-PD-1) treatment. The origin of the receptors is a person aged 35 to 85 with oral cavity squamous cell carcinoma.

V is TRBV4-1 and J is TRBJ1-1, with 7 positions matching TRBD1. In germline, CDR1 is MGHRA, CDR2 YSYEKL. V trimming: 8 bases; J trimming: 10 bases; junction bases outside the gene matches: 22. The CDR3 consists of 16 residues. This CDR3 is CASGGTVEAYTEGAFF. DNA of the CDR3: TGCGCCAGCGGGGGGACAGTGGAGGCTTACACTGAAGGAGCTTTCTTT.

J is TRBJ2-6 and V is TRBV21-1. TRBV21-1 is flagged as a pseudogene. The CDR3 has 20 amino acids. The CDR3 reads CASSKDLPGQDRSGANVLTF. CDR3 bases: TGTGCCAGCAGCAAAGACCTACCGGGGCAGGACCGCTCTGGGGCCAACGTCCTGACTTTC.